The 6 T cell receptor beta chains listed next were all sequenced from one sample in a study of patients and donors after allogeneic stem cell transplantation. From the RT-PCR reads, TCRdb called clonotypes with MiXCR, one entry per CDR3 protein. This sample has about a million distinct CDR3 sequences, with over 15% found just once. Source material: blood, either unsorted or a sorted T cell fraction (not recorded which). All receptors derive from a human donor who was either an allogeneic HSCT recipient or a stem cell or donor lymphocyte infusion donor (not recorded which). It is not recorded whose cells these are; they may come from a transplant donor.

This clonotype was counted only a few times. The J gene is TRBJ1-3, the V gene TRBV12-3 or TRBV12-4; D ambiguous. V lost 8 bases and J 0 bases, leaving 8 bases between the germline ends. The CDR3 runs 13 residues. CDR3 coding DNA: TGTGCCAGCCTAAGGAGCTCTGGAAACACCATATATTTT. Translation: CASLRSSGNTIYF.

This clonotype was observed at least ten times. V gene TRBV20-1 combines with J gene TRBJ2-1; D call uncertain. The V and J ends lost 1 base and 0 bases respectively, with 10 bases between them. The CDR3 length is 15 residues. CDR1 and CDR2 (germline): DFQATT, SNEGSKA (reference sequence). The CDR3 DNA reads as TGCAGTGCTAGAGGGACGGGCAGCTCCTACAATGAGCAGTTCTTC. Translation: CSARGTGSSYNEQFF.

In its sample, this clonotype was seen a few times. This rearrangement joins TRBV27 to TRBJ1-2; the D is unclear. The CDR3 sequence is 14 residues long. Germline V gene sequence: CDR1 MNHEY, CDR2 SMNVEV (reference sequence). Trimming pared 3 bases from V and 7 bases from J, leaving 15 bases between. Here the CDR3 DNA reads TGTGCCAGCAGTTTTAACGACGGGCGGAGTGGCTACACCTTC. It is translated as CASSFNDGRSGYTF.

This clonotype was picked up many times. This chain uses TRBV29-1 with TRBJ2-7; D unresolved. The germline gives CDR1 SQVTM, CDR2 ANQGSEA. CDR3 size: 12 residues. CDR3: CTHGWVSYEQYF. In DNA, the CDR3 is TGCACCCACGGGTGGGTGTCCTACGAGCAGTACTTC.

This clonotype has more than one count but fewer than ten. The rearrangement joins TRBV12-3 or TRBV12-4 to TRBJ1-5, with 12 bases aligning to TRBD1. The V segment lost 5 bases and the J segment 7 bases; nucleotides outside the gene matches: 6. The CDR3 runs 15 residues. CDR3 in amino acids: CASSPPGQGAQPQHF. The CDR3 bases are TGTGCCAGCAGTCCGCCGGGACAGGGGGCACAGCCCCAGCATTTT.

This clonotype was picked up a small number of times. J is TRBJ1-2 and V is TRBV10-3; possible D gene TRBD1, 5 bases. V gave up 4 bases and J gave up 3 bases, with 9 bases separating them. Germline CDR1 is ENHRY and CDR2 is SYGVKD. CDR3 length equals 13 residues. The CDR3 reads CAISVGGDYGYTF. DNA for the CDR3: TGTGCCATCAGTGTGGGGGGGGACTATGGCTACACCTTC.